This T cell receptor beta chain was sequenced in a study of T cells and Merkel cell carcinoma outcomes. Study results and caveats: Reportedly, T-cell repertoire with density predicts Merkel cell carcinoma outcomes.

Clones were sequenced by immunoSEQ multiplex PCR, and TCRdb holds only the in-frame ones, with some missing. The data hold roughly 13,000 clones, with approximately 92% observed a single time. The V end was cut by 3 bases, the J end by 2 bases, with 4 bases between. The CDR3 loop spans 12 amino acids. Looked up from germline, CDR1 is LGHNT and CDR2 is FRNRAP. For this clone: Its specificity is unknown.

This sequence joins TRBV12-5 and TRBJ1-2; D is undetermined. The sample consisted of tumor tissue from Merkel cell carcinoma. This sequence originates from a human donor with Merkel cell carcinoma. CDR3 loop: CASGLQNYGYTF. Here the CDR3 DNA reads TGTGCTAGTGGTTTACAGAACTATGGCTACACCTTC.